This paragraph covers one T cell receptor beta chain sequence. Its antigen remains unidentified. A clone one base away is much larger, so this may be a read error. The sample comes from a study of blood T cells in healthy people across ages. Findings of the study overall: Across the age range, TCR beta diversity per million T cells fell in a roughly linear way.

Next came a second PCR, run for 7 to 11 cycles, which used a sample-barcoded 5' primer along with a J-beta primer mix. In TCRdb, the 5' RACE reads were re-called with MiXCR into one record per CDR3 protein. The sample records around 670,000 distinct CDR3 sequences, 25% to 35% being singletons. The V gene lost 5 bases and the J gene lost 11 bases, with 18 bases spanning the gap. Germline V gene data show CDR1 as SGHTA and CDR2 as FQGTGA. The CDR3 is made up of 13 amino acids. This sequence joins TRBV7-3 and TRBJ2-5, with D possibly matching TRBD1 (6 bases). The source is an elderly woman in good health. Material: blood. CDR3 sequence (DNA): TGTGCCAGCAGCACAACAGGGCAGAGAGAGCAGTACTTC. It is translated as CASSTTGQREQYF.